A single sample is the source of the 17 T cell receptor beta chains below, sequenced in a study of molecular identifiers for immune sequencing clone quantification. Using its own MiXCR run on the PCR reads, TCRdb lists one record per CDR3 protein. The sample includes some 89,000 distinct CDR3 sequences, approximately 25% of them seen just once. Sequenced sample: naive CD8+ T cells from blood, with Jurkat cell RNA spiked in. Subset described: FACS-sorted CD8+CD4-CCR7+CD45RA+ naive T cells. These TCRs come from a human donor in good health. Some libraries in this study had Jurkat cell RNA spiked in.

This clonotype was observed many times. The rearrangement uses TRBV4-3 and TRBJ1-6, with 7 bases identical to TRBD1. The CDR3 extends over 16 amino acids. Trimming removed 0 bases from V and 6 bases from J; junction bases left unmatched: 5. Germline-derived CDR1 and CDR2 are LGHNA and YSLEER. The CDR3 loop reads CASSQDWQGVNSPLHF. DNA of the CDR3: TGCGCCAGCAGCCAAGATTGGCAGGGGGTTAATTCACCCCTCCACTTT.

This clonotype was observed a handful of times. The V gene is TRBV6-5, the J gene TRBJ2-1; D gene unclear. V lost 0 bases and J lost 4, with 7 bases in between. This CDR3 spans 14 amino acids. Germline V gene lookup returns CDR1 MNHEY and CDR2 SVGAGI. The CDR3 sequence is CASSYSNNYNEQFF. CDR3 DNA: TGTGCCAGCAGTTACTCGAACAATTACAATGAGCAGTTCTTC.

V usage is TRBV29-1 and J usage is TRBJ2-1, with 9 nucleotides matching TRBD1. Germline V lookup: CDR1 SQVTM, CDR2 ANQGSEA. J lost 4 bases, V lost 4 bases, and 5 bases had no gene match. There are 14 residues in the CDR3. The CDR3 region is CSVVGTGPYNEQFF. The CDR3, as DNA: TGCAGCGTTGTTGGGACAGGGCCTTACAATGAGCAGTTCTTC.

As regards this clonotype: A read error may explain this, as a much larger clone is one base away. This CDR3 fails to terminate in the conserved phenylalanine or tryptophan, so it likely reflects a read error. The chain combines TRBV20-1 with TRBJ2-1, with 7 bases aligning to TRBD2. The CDR3 length is 14 residues. Germline CDR1 and CDR2: DFQATT and SNEGSKA (reference sequence). With V trimmed by 2 bases and J by 4 bases, 5 bases remained unmatched. The CDR3 spells CSARSLAEYNEQFL. Here the CDR3 DNA reads TGCAGTGCTAGATCGCTAGCGGAGTACAATGAGCAGTTCCTC.

This clonotype was recorded a few times. The junction does not match germline at one end; this may be a read error. The chain employs TRBV6-5 and TRBJ2-2; weak D call: TRBD2 (6 bases). Germline-derived CDR1 and CDR2 are MNHEY and SVGAGI. CDR3 size: 14 residues. The CDR3 DNA reads TGTGCCAACCGGGACTTAACGAACACCGGGGAGTTGTTTTTT. Protein sequence: CANRDLTNTGELFF.

Regarding this clonotype: It may be a read error: a sequence one base away is much more abundant. The chain employs TRBV4-3 and TRBJ2-7; unclear D gene. The CDR3 spans 16 residues. Germline CDR1 LGHNA, CDR2 YSLEER. The CDR3 DNA is TGCGCCAGCAGCCAAGCAACCGAAACGGTTACCTACGTGCAGTACTTC. Translation gives CASSQATETVTYVQYF.

In its sample, this clonotype was seen a few times. The CDR3 DNA reads TGTGCCAGCAGCTTAACTTTGGGGGGTGGAACCAATGAGCAGTTCTTC. It translates to CASSLTLGGGTNEQFF. The rearrangement links TRBV7-3 to TRBJ2-1, with a possible D match to TRBD2 (6 bases). Germline V gives CDR1 SGHTA, CDR2 FQGTGA. The CDR3 is 16 residues long. V shed 0 bases and J shed 6 bases, with 15 bases lying between them.

At least ten counts were recorded for this clonotype. This chain uses TRBV7-2 with TRBJ2-3; TRBD1 matches 10 bases. The CDR3 extends over 14 amino acids. Losses at the gene ends were 7 bases for V and 7 bases for J; bases not matched to a gene: 8. CDR1 is SGHTA, CDR2 FQGNSA, per germline. CDR3 nucleotides: TGTGCCAGCACCCAAGGGACAGGGGTACATACGCAGTATTTT. Translation gives CASTQGTGVHTQYF.

At least ten counts were recorded for this clonotype. The chain is built from TRBV7-9 and TRBJ1-1, with a possible D match to TRBD1 (6 bases). Deletions cut 5 bases from V and 0 bases from J, with 13 bases between. Per the germline V gene, CDR1 is SEHNR and CDR2 is FQNEAQ (reference sequence). The CDR3 covers 15 residues. Here the CDR3 reads CASSPRRDMNTEAFF. The CDR3 region has the DNA TGTGCCAGCAGCCCTCGGAGGGACATGAACACTGAAGCTTTCTTT.

This clonotype was counted ten times or more. The V call is TRBV7-9, the J call TRBJ1-2; TRBD1 is a possible D gene (6 bases). Germline CDR1 reads SEHNR; CDR2 reads FQNEAQ (reference sequence). The length of the CDR3 is 12 residues. Between the trimmed V and J ends, which lost 4 bases and 4 bases, there was a span of 7 bases. The CDR3 nucleotides are TGTGCCAGCAGCTCGGACAGCTATGGCTACACCTTC. Translated: CASSSDSYGYTF.

Ten or more counts support this clonotype. The chain's CDR3 is CASSLEPYGPNTEAFF. CDR3 in DNA: TGCGCCAGCAGCTTGGAACCCTACGGGCCCAACACTGAAGCTTTCTTT. The V call is TRBV5-1, the J call TRBJ1-1, with D hard to call. Germline V gene lookup returns CDR1 SGHRS and CDR2 YFSETQ. Trimming removed 0 bases from V and 2 bases from J, with 14 bases in between. This CDR3 has 16 amino acids.

This clonotype occurred many times. CDR3 sequence: CATSRGGVGHNEQFF. DNA for the CDR3: TGTGCCACCAGCAGAGGCGGGGTGGGGCACAATGAGCAGTTCTTC. V and J are TRBV15 and TRBJ2-1; TRBD2 is a possible D gene (6 bases). Trimming removed 1 base at V and 5 bases at J, with 12 bases between. This CDR3 has 15 residues. Germline V gene sequence: CDR1 LNHNV, CDR2 YYDKDF (reference sequence). The full variable domain, completed using reference TRBV15 and TRBJ2-1, is DAMVIQNPRYQVTQFGKPVTLSCSQTLNHNVMYWYQQKSSQAPKLLFHYYDKDFNNEADTPDNFQSRRPNTSFCFLDIRSPGLGDTAMYLCATSRGGVGHNEQFFGPGTRLTVL.

The sample holds many counts of this clonotype. CDR3 sequence (DNA): TGTGCCAGCAGCTTAGAGGTGTCCGGAGGTGGCAACGTCCTGACTTTC. It translates to CASSLEVSGGGNVLTF. The chain recombines TRBV7-6 with TRBJ2-6; TRBD2 is a possible D gene (5 bases). Trimming cost V 1 base and J 9 bases, with 16 bases left between them. CDR1 is SGHVS and CDR2 is FNYEAQ in the germline V gene. CDR3 length: 16 amino acids.

This clonotype has more than one count but fewer than ten. The chain recombines TRBV25-1 with TRBJ1-4; no firm D call. This CDR3 spans 16 amino acids. Germline V lookup: CDR1 MGHDK, CDR2 SYGVNS. Trimming pared 5 bases from V and 3 bases from J, leaving 16 bases between. CDR3 sequence reads: CASSHLPHQANEKLFF. The CDR3 DNA reads as TGTGCCAGCAGTCACCTCCCCCACCAGGCTAATGAAAAACTGTTTTTT.

The rearrangement uses TRBV27 and TRBJ2-3; D is ambiguous. CDR3 length: 13 residues. Germline CDR1 reads MNHEY; CDR2 reads SMNVEV (reference sequence). V dropped 6 bases and J dropped 2 bases, with 9 bases sitting between them. CDR3 sequence reads: CASSPLNTDTQYF. Written as DNA, the CDR3 is TGTGCCAGCAGCCCATTAAACACAGATACGCAGTATTTT.

This clonotype was detected ten times or more. CDR3 protein: CASSLSWGQGVAAEQYF. The CDR3 DNA follows: TGTGCCAGCAGTCTTTCATGGGGGCAGGGGGTGGCAGCCGAGCAGTACTTC. The chain has TRBV27 and TRBJ2-7; 7 bases agree with TRBD1. V shed 5 bases and J 6 bases; nucleotides not matched to a gene: 19. This CDR3 contains 17 residues. CDR1 MNHEY and CDR2 SMNVEV come from the germline V gene (reference sequence).

This clonotype was observed many times. This chain connects TRBV12-3 or TRBV12-4 to TRBJ2-5, with TRBD1 matching over 11 bases. J lost 7 bases, V lost 6 bases, and 7 bases had no gene match. CDR3 size: 14 residues. The CDR3, as DNA: TGTGCCAGCAGCCGGACAGGGGGCTTCGGGACCCAGTACTTC. It encodes CASSRTGGFGTQYF.